The 25 T cell receptor beta chains below all came from one sample that was sequenced in a study of T cell responses to AZD1222 COVID-19 vaccine. Assay: immunoSEQ multiplex PCR; the TCRdb copy retains only in-frame clones and omits some. The sample has about 120,000 clones, about 92% seen once. The specimen was peripheral blood, collected 28 days after the second AZD1222 dose. These receptors all come from an adult who received the AZD1222 COVID-19 vaccine.

V and J are TRBV6-2 or TRBV6-3 and TRBJ2-1, with 8 bases lining up with TRBD2. The CDR3 is 16 amino acids. Germline loops: CDR1 MNHEY, CDR2 SVGEGT. V lost 0 bases to trimming and J lost 6 bases; unmatched junction nucleotides: 7. The CDR3 DNA follows: TGTGCCAGCAGTTACTCGAATCTAGCGGGTATCAATGAGCAGTTCTTC. This translates into CASSYSNLAGINEQFF.

This chain uses TRBV6-2 or TRBV6-3 with TRBJ1-1, with no clear D. Germline-derived CDR1 and CDR2 are MNHEY and SVGEGT. The CDR3 runs to 13 residues. Trimming removed 7 bases from V and 1 base from J, with 10 bases in between. CDR3 in DNA: TGTGCCAGCAACCCATTTGAGAACACTGAAGCTTTCTTT. Translation gives CASNPFENTEAFF.

The sample holds one count of this clone. The V and J genes are TRBV9 and TRBJ2-7; the D is unclear. CDR1 SGDLS and CDR2 YYNGEE come from the germline V gene. The CDR3 contains 14 residues. The V gene lost 0 bases and the J gene lost 0 bases, with 7 bases spanning the gap. CDR3 DNA sequence: TGTGCCAGCAGCGTAGAAGGGAACTCCTACGAGCAGTACTTC. The encoded protein is CASSVEGNSYEQYF.

The genes are TRBV5-8 and TRBJ2-5; D perhaps matches TRBD2 (6 bases). The CDR3 spans 13 residues. Germline V CDR1 and CDR2: SGHTS, YDEGEE. V lost 4 bases to trimming and J lost 5 bases, with 12 bases between them. CDR3 amino acids: CASSRGGRETQYF. The CDR3 DNA reads TGTGCCAGCAGCCGCGGAGGGAGGGAGACCCAGTACTTC.

The CDR3 sequence: CASSPQKNTGELFF. The CDR3 DNA follows: TGTGCCAGCAGCCCACAGAAGAACACCGGGGAGCTGTTTTTT. This sequence joins TRBV3-1 (or the pseudogene TRBV3-2) and TRBJ2-2, with no clear D. CDR3 length equals 14 residues. Trimming removed 4 bases from V and 1 base from J, with 7 bases in between. Germline CDR1 and CDR2: LGHDT and YNNKEL (reference sequence).

This rearrangement joins TRBV5-6 to TRBJ2-7; no reliable D call. Germline-derived CDR1 and CDR2 are SGHDT and YYEEEE. The CDR3 contains 14 residues. V was trimmed by 1 base and J by 0 bases, leaving 8 bases between them. CDR3 in amino acids: CASSLFSPSYEQYF. The DNA for the CDR3 is TGTGCCAGCAGCTTGTTTTCCCCCTCCTACGAGCAGTACTTC.

V and J are TRBV2 and TRBJ1-4; weak D call: TRBD1 (6 bases). There are 14 residues in the CDR3. Germline CDR1 SNHLY, CDR2 FYNNEI. Trimming pared 2 bases from V and 8 bases from J, leaving 12 bases between. The CDR3 sequence: CASSEQQGGEKLFF. The DNA of the CDR3 is TGTGCCAGCAGTGAACAACAGGGCGGGGAAAAACTGTTTTTT.

This clone was picked up a small number of times. V and J are TRBV6-5 and TRBJ2-7; TRBD2 aligns across 10 bases. Unmatched junction bases numbered 7, after V lost 4 bases and J lost 1 base. The CDR3 is made up of 16 amino acids. Germline CDR1 reads MNHEY; CDR2 reads SVGAGI. The CDR3 region is CASSSSGRAGSYEQYF. The CDR3, as DNA: TGTGCCAGCAGTTCCAGCGGGAGGGCGGGATCCTACGAGCAGTACTTC.

The chain employs TRBV6-5 and TRBJ2-1; D possibly matches TRBD1 or TRBD2 (5 bases each). CDR1 and CDR2 (germline): MNHEY, SVGAGI. V was clipped by 6 bases and J by 6 bases, with 9 bases between them. There are 12 residues in the CDR3. The CDR3 nucleotides are TGTGCCAGCAGAACTAGGGGCAATGAGCAGTTCTTC. Translating it yields CASRTRGNEQFF.

Only one count was recorded for this clone. This rearrangement joins TRBV5-1 to TRBJ2-7, with 10 positions matching TRBD2. The V and J ends lost 4 bases and 2 bases, in that order; junction bases with no gene match: 6. From germline, CDR1 is SGHRS and CDR2 YFSETQ. The CDR3 has 15 residues. CDR3 amino acids: CASSPRTSGAYEQYF. CDR3 nucleotides: TGCGCCAGCAGCCCTCGGACTAGCGGTGCCTACGAGCAGTACTTC.

This chain links TRBV7-9 with TRBJ2-5; 10 bases line up with TRBD2. Trimming took 3 bases from V and 1 from J; bases not matched to a gene: 5. The CDR3 loop spans 16 amino acids. The germline V gene encodes CDR1 SEHNR and CDR2 FQNEAQ (reference sequence). The CDR3 bases are TGTGCCAGCAGCTTTCTACTAGCGGGACTCCAAGAGACCCAGTACTTC. It is translated as CASSFLLAGLQETQYF.

This clone has just one count. The genes are TRBV7-3 and TRBJ2-5, with TRBD2 matching 10 bases. V lost 3 bases to trimming and J lost 3 bases; unmatched junction nucleotides: 4. Germline CDR1 and CDR2: SGHTA and FQGTGA. The CDR3 covers 15 residues. CDR3 sequence reads: CASSFQSGREETQYF. The CDR3 bases are TGTGCCAGCAGCTTCCAAAGCGGGAGGGAAGAGACCCAGTACTTC.

The chain employs TRBV10-3 and TRBJ2-6; no clear D gene. Looked up from germline, CDR1 is ENHRY and CDR2 is SYGVKD. V dropped 4 bases and J dropped 0 bases, with 4 bases sitting between them. This CDR3 is built from 14 residues. CDR3 sequence: CAISGSSGANVLTF. DNA for the CDR3: TGTGCCATCAGTGGGTCCTCTGGGGCCAACGTCCTGACTTTC.

This chain connects TRBV2 to TRBJ1-2; D is ambiguous. Germline assignment: CDR1 SNHLY and CDR2 FYNNEI. The V gene lost 1 base and the J gene lost 8 bases, with 5 bases spanning the gap. The CDR3 contains 11 residues. The CDR3: CASSEDMGYTF. The CDR3 DNA is TGTGCCAGCAGTGAAGATATGGGCTACACCTTC.

This sequence joins TRBV3-1 (or the pseudogene TRBV3-2) and TRBJ2-3; possible D gene TRBD1, 5 bases. Trimming removed 0 bases at V and 4 bases at J, with 14 bases between. The CDR3 sequence is 16 residues long. Germline V gene sequence: CDR1 LGHDT, CDR2 YNNKEL (reference sequence). Written as DNA, the CDR3 is TGTGCCAGCAGCCAAGAAGTTGGCATAGGGGCAGATACGCAGTATTTT. This encodes CASSQEVGIGADTQYF.

The chain carries TRBV30 and TRBJ1-1; 8 bases are shared with TRBD1. Trimming cost V 3 bases and J 1 base; bases outside gene matches: 16. The CDR3 totals 18 residues. Looked up from germline, CDR1 is GTSNPN and CDR2 is SVGIG (reference sequence). The CDR3 protein is CAWSVGGTGRRKNTEAFF. The CDR3 DNA is TGTGCCTGGAGCGTTGGGGGGACAGGTAGAAGAAAGAACACTGAAGCTTTCTTT.

The J gene is TRBJ2-6, the V gene TRBV7-9; D gene unclear. The CDR3 extends over 16 amino acids. The V end lost 1 base, the J end lost 0 bases, and 7 bases lay between the germline ends. CDR1 and CDR2 from the germline V gene are SEHNR and FQNEAQ (reference sequence). For the CDR3, the DNA is TGTGCCAGCAGCTTAGAGACGGTCTCTGGGGCCAACGTCCTGACTTTC. Protein: CASSLETVSGANVLTF.

The rearrangement links TRBV3-1 (or the pseudogene TRBV3-2) to TRBJ1-3; TRBD1 agrees at 7 bases. Germline trimming cut 0 bases from V and 3 bases from J; bases unmatched to any gene: 5. Germline CDR1 LGHDT, CDR2 YNNKEL (reference sequence). The length of the CDR3 is 16 residues. As DNA, the CDR3 is TGTGCCAGCAGCCAAGATCTTGGGACAGTTGGAAACACCATATATTTT. Its protein is CASSQDLGTVGNTIYF.

In the case of this clone: This sample also contains other DNA sequences that code for the same CDR3. The chain employs TRBV7-8 and TRBJ1-5; D unclear. V dropped 1 base and J dropped 6 bases, with 7 bases sitting between them. CDR3 length: 13 amino acids. CDR1 is SGHVS, CDR2 FQNEAQ, per germline. The CDR3 DNA follows: TGTGCCAGCAGCTTAGGAGGCGCTCAGCCCCAGCATTTT. Its translation is CASSLGGAQPQHF.

V and J are TRBV7-2 and TRBJ1-1; D ambiguous. The CDR3 is 13 residues long. From germline, CDR1 is SGHTA and CDR2 FQGNSA. Trimming cost V 5 bases and J 3 bases, with 10 bases left between them. The CDR3 loop reads CASSTGLHTEAFF. CDR3 sequence (DNA): TGTGCCAGCAGCACCGGACTGCACACTGAAGCTTTCTTT.

This clone was detected only once. At the DNA level, this CDR3 is encoded by other sequences in the same sample as well. This chain links TRBV27 with TRBJ2-1; D is ambiguous. The V end was cut by 3 bases, the J end by 1 base, with 7 bases between. The CDR3 has 14 amino acids. Per germline, CDR1 MNHEY and CDR2 SMNVEV (reference sequence). In DNA, the CDR3 is TGTGCCAGCAGTTTCCGGGTATCCTACAATGAGCAGTTCTTC. Its protein product is CASSFRVSYNEQFF.

The rearrangement joins TRBV7-8 to TRBJ2-1; no reliable D call. Germline values: CDR1 SGHVS, CDR2 FQNEAQ. The germline V and J ends were trimmed by 5 bases and 9 bases, with 14 bases remaining between them. The CDR3 totals 13 residues. The CDR3 spells CASSPEVIGEQFF. CDR3 DNA sequence: TGTGCCAGCAGCCCAGAAGTCATTGGTGAGCAGTTCTTC.

In this sample, this clone turned up once. V and J are TRBV28 and TRBJ1-5; a weak D match, TRBD1 (5 bases). With 2 bases removed from V and 4 bases from J, the gap between germline ends came to 9 bases. This CDR3 comprises 14 residues. Germline V gene data show CDR1 as MDHEN and CDR2 as SYDVKM. The CDR3 region has the DNA TGTGCCAGCAGTTTACAGGGTAGAAATCAGCCCCAGCATTTT. Its translation is CASSLQGRNQPQHF.

This chain joins TRBV6-1 and TRBJ2-7, with D uncertain. The germline gives CDR1 MNHNS, CDR2 SASEGT. The CDR3 length is 13 residues. Trimming left V 1 base short and J 2 bases short, with 6 bases between. CDR3 sequence reads: CASSEGPTYEQYF. For the CDR3, the DNA is TGTGCCAGCAGTGAAGGACCGACCTACGAGCAGTACTTC.

V gene TRBV20-1 combines with J gene TRBJ2-7; D is ambiguous. Germline CDR1 reads DFQATT; CDR2 reads SNEGSKA (reference sequence). This CDR3 is 10 amino acids long. V was pared by 6 bases and J by 6 bases, with 9 bases between. DNA for the CDR3: TGCAGTGCCGCCCCTCTCGAGCAGTACTTC. Amino acid sequence: CSAAPLEQYF.